This TCR beta chain was sequenced during a study of blood T cells in healthy people across ages. Approximately 9.1 milliliters was the volume of peripheral blood drawn from each donor. A second PCR, run for roughly 6 to 11 cycles, used a sample-barcoded 5' primer plus a J-beta primer mix. Sequencing of every sample gave 2.5 million or more CDR3-containing paired-end reads. TCRdb used MiXCR to reprocess the 5' RACE reads, holding one entry per CDR3 protein. This sample has 1.5 million to 2 million distinct CDR3 sequences, with about 28% found just once. CDR1 is SGHRS and CDR2 is YFSETQ in the germline V gene. CDR3 size: 14 residues. To note about this clonotype: It may be a read error: a sequence one base away is much more abundant.

The sample was blood. The chain carries TRBV5-1 and TRBJ2-5; no definite D call. This TCR was recovered from a woman aged 25 to 39 in good health. The CDR3 DNA reads TGCGTCAGCAGCTTGGTGTCGGATCAAGAGACCCAGTACTTC. Its protein is CVSSLVSDQETQYF. The full variable domain, with the rest looked up from reference TRBV5-1 and TRBJ2-5, is KAGVTQTPRYLIKTRGQQVTLSCSPISGHRSVSWYQQTPGQGLQFLFEYFSETQRNKGNFPGRFSGRQFSNSRSEMNVSTLELGDSALYLCVSSLVSDQETQYFGPGTRLLVL.